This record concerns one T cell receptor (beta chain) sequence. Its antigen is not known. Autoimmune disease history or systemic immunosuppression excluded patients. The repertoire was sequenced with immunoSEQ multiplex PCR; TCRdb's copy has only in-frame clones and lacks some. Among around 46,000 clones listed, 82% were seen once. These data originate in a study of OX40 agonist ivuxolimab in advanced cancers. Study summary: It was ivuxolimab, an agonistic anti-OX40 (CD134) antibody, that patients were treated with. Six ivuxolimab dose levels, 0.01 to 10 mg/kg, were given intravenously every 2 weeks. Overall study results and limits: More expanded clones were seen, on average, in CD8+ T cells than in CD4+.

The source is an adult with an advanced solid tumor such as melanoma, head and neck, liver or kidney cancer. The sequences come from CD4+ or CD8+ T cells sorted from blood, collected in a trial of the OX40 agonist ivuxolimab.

The CDR3 coding sequence is TGTGCCTGGAGTTCAACCGAGAATCAGCCCCAGCATTTT. Translating it yields CAWSSTENQPQHF. The chain recombines TRBV30 with TRBJ1-5; D gene ambiguous. Trimming removed 2 bases at V and 4 bases at J, with 9 bases between. This CDR3 contains 13 residues. Per germline, CDR1 GTSNPN and CDR2 SVGIG (reference sequence). The complete variable domain, with remaining parts taken from reference TRBV30 and TRBJ1-5, reads SQTIHQWPATLVQPVGSPLSLECTVEGTSNPNLYWYRQAAGRGLQLLFYSVGIGQISSEVPQNLSASRPQDRQFILSSKKLLLSDSGFYLCAWSSTENQPQHFGDGTRLSIL.